The next 15 T cell receptor beta chains were all read from a single sample in a study of T cells after yellow fever vaccination. TCRdb processed the 5' RACE reads anew with MiXCR; each CDR3 protein has one entry. The sample includes 95,000 to 150,000 distinct CDR3 sequences, approximately 9% of them seen just once. The starting material was CD8+ T cells sorted from PBMCs, obtained on the day of the yellow fever booster vaccination. These receptors were obtained from a man aged 18 to 29 who received the YFV17D yellow fever vaccine.

This clonotype was seen ten or more times. This chain connects TRBV7-3 to TRBJ2-1; 7 bases are a match to TRBD2. Germline CDR1 SGHTA, CDR2 FQGTGA. V shed 2 bases, J shed 7 bases, and the junction held 2 bases outside the gene matches. The CDR3 covers 13 residues. The CDR3 nucleotides are TGTGCCAGCAGCTTAGGGGGAGGGAATGAGCAGTTCTTC. It specifies CASSLGGGNEQFF.

The J gene is TRBJ1-5, the V gene TRBV6-6; 7 bases match TRBD1. Trimming cost V 5 bases and J 2 bases; bases outside gene matches: 6. The CDR3 is made up of 15 amino acids. Germline V gene data show CDR1 as MNHNY and CDR2 as SVGAGI (reference sequence). CDR3 nucleotide sequence: TGTGCCAGCAGTACACAGGGGTTTGGCAATCAGCCCCAGCATTTT. Residues: CASSTQGFGNQPQHF.

This clonotype was counted between two and nine times. The chain recombines TRBV7-8 with TRBJ1-3; tentative D call: TRBD1 (6 bases). CDR3 length equals 22 residues. V was pared by 5 bases and J by 4 bases, with 36 bases between. CDR1 SGHVS and CDR2 FQNEAQ come from the germline V gene. Written as DNA, the CDR3 is TGTGCCAGCAGCCCCCGTTGGGCCCAGGGGACCGCTGGAGCGAGTAGGGGAAACACCATATATTTT. Translated: CASSPRWAQGTAGASRGNTIYF.

Only a few counts were recorded for this clonotype. J is TRBJ2-1 and V is TRBV7-8; 7 bases align to TRBD1. The CDR3 has 17 residues. After removal of 3 bases from V and 7 bases from J, the junction contained 15 bases not matched to a gene. The V gene's germline CDR1 is SGHVS and CDR2 FQNEAQ. The CDR3 region has the DNA TGTGCCAGCAGCTTGAGGGGTAGACAGGGTGGAGCGAATGAGCAGTTCTTC. Its translation: CASSLRGRQGGANEQFF.

The chain links TRBV9 to TRBJ2-3; TRBD2 might be the D (5 bases). The germline gives CDR1 SGDLS, CDR2 YYNGEE. CDR3 length equals 14 residues. Trimming removed 4 bases from V and 3 bases from J, with 12 bases in between. The CDR3 DNA is TGTGCCAGCAGCCTCCGGGGAGTAACAGATACGCAGTATTTT. Translating it yields CASSLRGVTDTQYF.

This clonotype was seen more than once but under ten times. The chain combines TRBV6-6 with TRBJ2-7, with TRBD1 matching 8 bases. The CDR3 has 14 residues. The junction had 7 bases not matched to a gene; V was cut back by 5 bases and J by 4 bases. CDR1 is MNHNY and CDR2 is SVGAGI in the germline V gene (reference sequence). CDR3 in DNA: TGTGCCAGCAGTACTGACAGGGGCCTGTACGAGCAGTACGTC. This translates into CASSTDRGLYEQYV.

In its sample, this clonotype was seen a few times. The chain employs TRBV5-4 and TRBJ2-7; 10 bases are a match to TRBD1. With V trimmed by 3 bases and J by 4 bases, 1 base remained unmatched. The CDR3 spans 13 residues. CDR1 and CDR2 from the germline V gene are SGHNT and YYREEE (reference sequence). In DNA, the CDR3 is TGTGCCAGCAGCTGGGGACAGGGGTACGAGCAGTACTTC. Translation: CASSWGQGYEQYF.

In its sample, this clonotype was seen a few times. The chain links TRBV7-3 to TRBJ1-1; D not resolved. Germline CDR1 is SGHTA and CDR2 is FQGTGA. The CDR3 extends over 13 amino acids. V lost 6 bases, J lost 3 bases, and 11 bases lay in between. CDR3 nucleotides: TGTGCCAGCAGAGATAGCAGGTACACTGAAGCTTTCTTT. It specifies CASRDSRYTEAFF.

This clonotype was counted at least ten times. The chain carries TRBV6-2 or TRBV6-3 and TRBJ1-4, with D uncertain. Germline lookup yields CDR1 MNHEY and CDR2 SVGEGT. This CDR3 spans 11 amino acids. V lost 6 bases and J lost 5, with 4 bases in between. The CDR3 nucleotides are TGTGCCAGCAGACGCAATGAAAAACTGTTTTTT. Translated: CASRRNEKLFF.

The gene calls are TRBV9 and TRBJ1-4; no definite D call. Germline V lookup: CDR1 SGDLS, CDR2 YYNGEE. The CDR3 sequence is 16 residues long. Between the trimmed V and J ends, which lost 4 bases and 5 bases, there was a span of 18 bases. CDR3 coding DNA: TGTGCCAGCAGCTCCCCCGGTGGGGTAGGAAATGAAAAACTGTTTTTT. It specifies CASSSPGGVGNEKLFF.

This clonotype has ten or more counts. The chain joins TRBV28 to TRBJ2-3; D is possibly TRBD1 (6 bases). Per the germline V gene, CDR1 is MDHEN and CDR2 is SYDVKM. V was trimmed by 5 bases and J by 2 bases, leaving 14 bases between them. This CDR3 region has 15 residues. The DNA of the CDR3 is TGTGCCAGCAGTCCGGACAGCTTGTACACAGATACGCAGTATTTT. Its translation: CASSPDSLYTDTQYF. The variable domain in full, with the rest retrieved from reference TRBV28 and TRBJ2-3, is DVKVTQSSRYLVKRTGEKVFLECVQDMDHENMFWYRQDPGLGLRLIYFSYDVKMKEKGDIPEGYSVSREKKERFSLILESASTNQTSMYLCASSPDSLYTDTQYFGPGTRLTVL.

The chain has TRBV7-9 and TRBJ1-2, with unresolved D. The CDR3 runs 13 residues. Germline V gives CDR1 SEHNR, CDR2 FQNEAQ (reference sequence). Trimming left V 6 bases short and J 4 bases short, with 12 bases between. The CDR3 reads CASRDRVGYGYTF. Here the CDR3 DNA reads TGTGCCAGCAGAGATCGGGTGGGCTATGGCTACACCTTC.

This clonotype was detected ten times or more. The chain joins TRBV20-1 to TRBJ1-5; 12 positions match TRBD1. J lost 7 bases, V lost 1 base, and 8 bases had no gene match. The CDR3 consists of 16 residues. Germline lookup yields CDR1 DFQATT and CDR2 SNEGSKA (reference sequence). The CDR3 here is CSARASGQGAGQPQHF. The CDR3 bases are TGCAGTGCTAGAGCTTCGGGACAGGGGGCGGGCCAGCCCCAGCATTTT.

On this clonotype itself: At one of its ends the junction is not consistent with the germline gene, which may arise from a read error. The chain uses TRBV6-6 and TRBJ1-1, with TRBD1 matching over 7 bases. This CDR3 is built from 12 residues. Germline V gene sequence: CDR1 MNHNY, CDR2 SVGAGI (reference sequence). CDR3 protein: CASSLGLSGRGF. CDR3 nucleotide sequence: TGTGCCAGCAGTTTAGGTCTAAGTGGCAGGGGGTTT.

This clonotype appeared a few times. The chain carries TRBV18 and TRBJ2-7, with 9 bases aligning to TRBD2. Germline V gives CDR1 KGHSH, CDR2 LQKENI. CDR3 length: 13 residues. After removal of 3 bases from V and 7 bases from J, the junction contained 4 bases not matched to a gene. CDR3 nucleotides: TGTGCCAGCTCACCCGATACTAGCGGGGAGCAGTACGTC. Its protein is CASSPDTSGEQYV.